This T cell receptor beta chain was found in a study of OX40 agonist ivuxolimab in advanced cancers. Study at large: Ivuxolimab was administered intravenously to patients at 0.01 to 10 mg/kg every 2 weeks.

This clone was found once. The antigen remains undetermined. General study points: Circulating CD4+ and CD8+ T cells showed clonal expansion by week 6 at 0.1 to 3.0 mg/kg.

Patients who had autoimmune disease history or got systemic immunosuppression were left out. TCRdb's copy holds only in-frame clones and misses some; the assay was immunoSEQ multiplex PCR. The sample contains about 63,000 clones, around 87% of which appear only once. The sequence derives from an adult with an advanced solid tumor such as melanoma, head and neck, liver or kidney cancer. The sequencing used CD4+ or CD8+ T cells sorted from blood, collected in a trial of the OX40 agonist ivuxolimab.

CDR3 residues: CASSYSRLKGSGYTF. CDR3 bases: TGTGCCAGCAGTTACTCGAGATTGAAGGGGAGTGGCTACACCTTC. V and J are TRBV6-6 and TRBJ1-2; D perhaps matches TRBD1 (5 bases). The CDR3 is 15 residues long. The germline V gene encodes CDR1 MNHNY and CDR2 SVGAGI (reference sequence). Trimming pared 0 bases from V and 7 bases from J, leaving 15 bases between.